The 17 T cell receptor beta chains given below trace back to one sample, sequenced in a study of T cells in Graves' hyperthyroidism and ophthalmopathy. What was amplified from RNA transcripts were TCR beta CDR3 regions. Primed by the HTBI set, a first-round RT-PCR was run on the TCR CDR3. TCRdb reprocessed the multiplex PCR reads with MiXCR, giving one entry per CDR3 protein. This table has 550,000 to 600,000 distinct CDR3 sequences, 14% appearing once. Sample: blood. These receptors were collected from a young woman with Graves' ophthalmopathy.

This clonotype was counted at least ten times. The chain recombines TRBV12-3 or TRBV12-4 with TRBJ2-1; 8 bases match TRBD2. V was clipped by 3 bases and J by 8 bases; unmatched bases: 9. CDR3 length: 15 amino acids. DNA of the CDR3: TGTGCCAGCAGTTTCGTTCGGGAGGGTAGGCATGAGCAGTTCTTC. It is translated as CASSFVREGRHEQFF.

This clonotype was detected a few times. CDR3 region: CSARGSSGSADTQYF. CDR3 DNA sequence: TGCAGTGCTAGAGGCTCTAGCGGGAGCGCAGATACGCAGTATTTT. V gene TRBV20-1 combines with J gene TRBJ2-3; TRBD2 aligns across 10 bases. After removal of 1 base from V and 4 bases from J, the junction contained 5 bases not matched to a gene. The germline gives CDR1 DFQATT, CDR2 SNEGSKA (reference sequence). The CDR3 contains 15 residues.

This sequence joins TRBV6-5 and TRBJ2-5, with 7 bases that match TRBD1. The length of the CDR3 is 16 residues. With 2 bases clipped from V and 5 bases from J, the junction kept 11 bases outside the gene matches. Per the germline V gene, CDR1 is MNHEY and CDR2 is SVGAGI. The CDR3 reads CASSYPYRQGRETQYF. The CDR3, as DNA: TGTGCCAGCAGTTACCCCTATAGACAGGGAAGGGAGACCCAGTACTTC.

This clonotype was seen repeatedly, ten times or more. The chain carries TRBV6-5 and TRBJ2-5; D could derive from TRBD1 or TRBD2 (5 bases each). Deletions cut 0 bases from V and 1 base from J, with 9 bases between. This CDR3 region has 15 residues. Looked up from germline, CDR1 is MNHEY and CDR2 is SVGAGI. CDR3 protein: CASSYSVGTQETQYF. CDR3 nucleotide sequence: TGTGCCAGCAGTTACTCGGTCGGGACCCAAGAGACCCAGTACTTC.

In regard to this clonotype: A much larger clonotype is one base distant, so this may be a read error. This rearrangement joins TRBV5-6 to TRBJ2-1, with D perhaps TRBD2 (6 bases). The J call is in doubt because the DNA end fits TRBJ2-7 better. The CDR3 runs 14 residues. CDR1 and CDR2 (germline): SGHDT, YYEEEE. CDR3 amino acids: CASSLKEGYNEQYF. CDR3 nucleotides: TGTGCCAGCAGCTTGAAGGAGGGATACAATGAGCAGTACTTC.

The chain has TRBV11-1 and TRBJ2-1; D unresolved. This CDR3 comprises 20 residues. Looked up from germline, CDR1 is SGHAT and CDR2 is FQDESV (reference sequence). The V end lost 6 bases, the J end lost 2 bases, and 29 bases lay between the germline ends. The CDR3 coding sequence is TGTGCCAGCAGTTTAACGGAGACCTGGATAGAGCAGAACGCCTACAATGAGCAGTTCTTC. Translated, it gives CASSLTETWIEQNAYNEQFF.

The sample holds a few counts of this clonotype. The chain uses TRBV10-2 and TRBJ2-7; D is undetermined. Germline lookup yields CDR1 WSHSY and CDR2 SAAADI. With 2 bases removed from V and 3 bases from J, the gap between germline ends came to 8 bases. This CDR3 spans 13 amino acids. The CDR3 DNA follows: TGCGCCAGCAGTGAGGGGCGGAACTACGAGCAGTACTTC. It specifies CASSEGRNYEQYF.

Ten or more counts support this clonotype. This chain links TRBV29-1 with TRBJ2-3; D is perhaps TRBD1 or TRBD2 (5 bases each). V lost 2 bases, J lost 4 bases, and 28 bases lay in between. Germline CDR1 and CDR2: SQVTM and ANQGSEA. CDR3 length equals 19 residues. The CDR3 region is CSVELGTPFGASGADTQYF. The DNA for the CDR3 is TGCAGCGTTGAACTCGGGACGCCGTTCGGGGCCTCCGGAGCAGATACGCAGTATTTT.

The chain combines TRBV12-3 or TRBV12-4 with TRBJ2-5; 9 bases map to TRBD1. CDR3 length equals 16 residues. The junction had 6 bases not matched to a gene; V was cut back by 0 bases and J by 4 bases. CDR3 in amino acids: CASSLAGTGYSETQYF. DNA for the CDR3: TGTGCCAGCAGTTTAGCCGGGACAGGGTATTCAGAGACCCAGTACTTC.

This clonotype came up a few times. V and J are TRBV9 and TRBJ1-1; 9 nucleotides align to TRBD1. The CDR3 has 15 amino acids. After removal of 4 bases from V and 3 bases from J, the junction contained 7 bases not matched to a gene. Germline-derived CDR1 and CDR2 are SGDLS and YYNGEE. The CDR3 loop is CASSFTDRGDTEAFF. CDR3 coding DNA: TGTGCCAGCAGCTTCACCGACAGGGGGGACACTGAAGCTTTCTTT. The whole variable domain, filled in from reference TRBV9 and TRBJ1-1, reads DSGVTQTPKHLITATGQRVTLRCSPRSGDLSVYWYQQSLDQGLQFLIQYYNGEERAKGNILERFSAQQFPDLHSELNLSSLELGDSALYFCASSFTDRGDTEAFFGQGTRLTVV.

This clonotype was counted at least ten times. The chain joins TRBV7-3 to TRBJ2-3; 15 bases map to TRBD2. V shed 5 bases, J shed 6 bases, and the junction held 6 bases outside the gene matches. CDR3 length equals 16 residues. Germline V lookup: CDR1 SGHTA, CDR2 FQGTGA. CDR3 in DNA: TGTGCCAGCAGCCGGACTAGCGGGAGGGCCTGGGATACGCAGTATTTT. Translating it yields CASSRTSGRAWDTQYF.

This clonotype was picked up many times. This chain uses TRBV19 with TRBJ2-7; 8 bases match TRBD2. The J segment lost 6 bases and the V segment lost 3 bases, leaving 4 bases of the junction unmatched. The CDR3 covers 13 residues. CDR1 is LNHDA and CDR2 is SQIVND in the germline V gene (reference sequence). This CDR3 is CASSMSSGREQYF. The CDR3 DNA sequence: TGTGCCAGTAGTATGTCTAGCGGGCGCGAGCAGTACTTC.

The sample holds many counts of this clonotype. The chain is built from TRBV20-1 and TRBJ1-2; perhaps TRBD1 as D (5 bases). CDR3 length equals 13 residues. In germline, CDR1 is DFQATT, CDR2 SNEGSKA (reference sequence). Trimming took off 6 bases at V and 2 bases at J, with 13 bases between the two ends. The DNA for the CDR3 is TGCAGTGCAACTAACCGGGACAACTATGGCTACACCTTC. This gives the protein CSATNRDNYGYTF.

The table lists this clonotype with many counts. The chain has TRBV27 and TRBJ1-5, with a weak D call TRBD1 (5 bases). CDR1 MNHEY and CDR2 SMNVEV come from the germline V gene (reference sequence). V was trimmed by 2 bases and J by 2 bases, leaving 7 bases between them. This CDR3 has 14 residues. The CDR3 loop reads CASSLLGGNQPQHF. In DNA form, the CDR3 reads TGTGCCAGCAGTTTACTGGGGGGCAATCAGCCCCAGCATTTT.

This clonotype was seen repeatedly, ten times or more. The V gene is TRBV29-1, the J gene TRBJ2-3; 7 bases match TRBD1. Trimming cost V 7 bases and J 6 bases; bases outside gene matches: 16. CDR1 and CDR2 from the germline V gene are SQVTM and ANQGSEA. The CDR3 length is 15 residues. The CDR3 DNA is TGCAGCGCCAAAGTAGGGGACAGCGCTTGGGATACGCAGTATTTT. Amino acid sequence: CSAKVGDSAWDTQYF.

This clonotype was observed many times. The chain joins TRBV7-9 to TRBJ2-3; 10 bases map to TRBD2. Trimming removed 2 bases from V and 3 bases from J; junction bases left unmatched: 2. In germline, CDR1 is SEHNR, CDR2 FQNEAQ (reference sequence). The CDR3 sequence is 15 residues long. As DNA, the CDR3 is TGTGCCAGCAGCTTATATAGCGGGGGGACAGATACGCAGTATTTT. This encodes CASSLYSGGTDTQYF. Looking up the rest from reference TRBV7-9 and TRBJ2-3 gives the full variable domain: DTGVSQNPRHKITKRGQNVTFRCDPISEHNRLYWYRQTLGQGPEFLTYFQNEAQLEKSRLLSDRFSAERPKGSFSTLEIQRTEQGDSAMYLCASSLYSGGTDTQYFGPGTRLTVL.

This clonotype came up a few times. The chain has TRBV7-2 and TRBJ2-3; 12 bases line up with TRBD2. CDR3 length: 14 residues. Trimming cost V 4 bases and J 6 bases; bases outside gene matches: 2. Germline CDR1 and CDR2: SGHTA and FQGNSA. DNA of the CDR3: TGTGCCAGCAGCTCCCTAGCGGGAGGGGATACGCAGTATTTT. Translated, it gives CASSSLAGGDTQYF.